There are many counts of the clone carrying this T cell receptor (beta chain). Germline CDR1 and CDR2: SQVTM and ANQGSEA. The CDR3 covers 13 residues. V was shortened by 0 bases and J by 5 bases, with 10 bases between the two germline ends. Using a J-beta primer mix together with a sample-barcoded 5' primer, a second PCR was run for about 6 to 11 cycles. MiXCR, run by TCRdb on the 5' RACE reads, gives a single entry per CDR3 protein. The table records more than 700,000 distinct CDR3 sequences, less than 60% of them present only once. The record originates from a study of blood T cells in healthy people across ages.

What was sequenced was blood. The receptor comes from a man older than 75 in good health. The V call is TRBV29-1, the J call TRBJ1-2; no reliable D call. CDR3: CSVEEPGRYGYTF. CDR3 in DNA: TGCAGCGTTGAAGAACCGGGGAGGTATGGCTACACCTTC.